A selection of T cell receptor beta chains follows, all from one sample in a study of CD8+ T cells in alopecia areata. The table came from immunoSEQ multiplex PCR; TCRdb's copy has only in-frame clones and leaves some out. Of 9,500 to 15,000 clones detected, approximately 60% appear once; the ten largest clones hold roughly a fifth. What was sequenced was skin. All receptors come from a human donor with alopecia areata. Both conserved end residues are part of each CDR3. D genes are given only for firm matches. The size entry is marked missing in some rows and otherwise reads once, few, many or a size class.

TRBV7-9,TRBJ1-1,TRBD1,-,CASSFLRSTGITEAFF,TGTGCCAGCAGCTTCTTGAGGTCGACAGGGATCACTGAAGCTTTCTTT
TRBV6-5,TRBJ2-5,-,-,CASRTGRWQETQYF,TGTGCCAGCAGAACAGGGAGGTGGCAAGAGACCCAGTACTTC
TRBV7-9,TRBJ2-5,-,once,CASSLGPKQYF,TGTGCCAGCAGCTTAGGACCAAAGCAGTACTTC
TRBV19,TRBJ2-3,TRBD1,few,CASSIVGQSQDTQYF,TGTGCCAGTAGTATAGTGGGACAGAGCCAGGATACGCAGTATTTT
TRBV6-1,TRBJ2-7,-,-,CASSPGRHYEQYF,TGTGCCAGCAGCCCCGGACGGCACTACGAGCAGTACTTC
TRBV7-6,TRBJ2-7,-,-,CASSSRDIPHEQYF,TGTGCCAGCAGCTCCCGGGACATTCCCCACGAGCAGTACTTC
TRBV6-1,TRBJ2-7,-,-,CASRLDRPGPYEQYF,TGTGCCAGCAGGCTTGACCGCCCCGGACCCTACGAGCAGTACTTC
TRBV19,TRBJ1-5,-,-,CASSMGKESNQPQHF,TGTGCCAGTAGTATGGGGAAAGAGAGCAATCAGCCCCAGCATTTT
TRBV19,TRBJ2-1,TRBD2,large,CASSMTSGAYNEQFF,TGTGCCAGTAGTATGACTAGCGGGGCGTACAATGAGCAGTTCTTC
TRBV7-9,TRBJ1-4,-,-,CASSLLRGWEANEKLFF,TGTGCCAGCAGCTTACTAAGAGGCTGGGAGGCTAATGAAAAACTGTTTTTT
TRBV6-1,TRBJ1-1,TRBD1,few,CASSKTQGGPFF,TGTGCCAGCAGCAAAACACAGGGGGGGCCTTTCTTT
TRBV7-2,TRBJ1-1,-,-,CASSLAGWGNTEAFF,TGTGCCAGCAGCTTAGCCGGATGGGGAAACACTGAAGCTTTCTTT
TRBV5-6,TRBJ2-5,-,-,CASSLIQGSKETQYF,TGTGCCAGCAGCTTGATTCAGGGGTCGAAAGAGACCCAGTACTTC
TRBV19,TRBJ2-7,-,-,CASSIGVAVPYEQYF,TGTGCCAGTAGTATAGGAGTAGCGGTTCCATACGAGCAGTACTTC
TRBV2,TRBJ2-1,-,-,CASSVRNNEQFF,TGTGCCAGCAGTGTGAGGAACAATGAGCAGTTCTTC
TRBV28,TRBJ2-5,TRBD2,-,CASSLGGLAGDGETQYF,TGTGCCAGCAGTCTAGGGGGACTAGCGGGAGATGGAGAGACCCAGTACTTC
TRBV10-2,TRBJ2-3,-,-,CASSETDTQYF,TGCGCCAGCAGTGAGACAGATACGCAGTATTTT
TRBV29-1,TRBJ2-5,TRBD2,-,CSVEARTRRETQYF,TGCAGCGTTGAAGCTCGGACTAGAAGGGAGACCCAGTACTTC
TRBV18,TRBJ2-7,-,-,CASSQGAPTYEQYF,TGTGCCAGCTCACAGGGAGCACCAACCTACGAGCAGTACTTC
TRBV28,TRBJ2-1,TRBD2,-,CASSPPREASGSYEQFF,TGTGCCAGCAGTCCCCCTCGGGAGGCTAGCGGGAGCTATGAGCAGTTCTTC
TRBV20-1,TRBJ1-2,-,-,CSATGGNGYTF,TGCAGTGCTACTGGGGGGAATGGCTACACCTTC
TRBV6-5,TRBJ1-4,-,-,CASGVRGKLWKLFF,TGTGCCAGCGGGGTCCGTGGGAAGTTGTGGAAACTGTTTTTT
TRBV5-4,TRBJ2-3,TRBD2,-,CASSAASGSDTQYF,TGTGCCAGCAGCGCGGCTAGCGGGTCGGATACGCAGTATTTT
TRBV9,TRBJ2-1,TRBD1,-,CASSVDGQGINEQFF,TGTGCCAGCAGCGTAGATGGACAGGGGATCAATGAGCAGTTCTTC
TRBV2,TRBJ2-3,-,-,CASSLVGFADTQYF,TGTGCCAGCAGTCTAGTCGGTTTTGCAGATACGCAGTATTTT
TRBV7-9,TRBJ1-4,-,-,CASSLKRRTNEKLFF,TGTGCCAGCAGTTTAAAGCGGCGTACTAATGAAAAACTGTTTTTT
TRBV7-8,TRBJ2-5,TRBD1,-,CASSLVGGQGETQYF,TGTGCCAGCAGCTTAGTAGGCGGACAGGGAGAGACCCAGTACTTC
TRBV6-1,TRBJ2-7,TRBD2,-,CASKIAGGVYEQYF,TGTGCCAGCAAGATAGCGGGAGGGGTCTACGAGCAGTACTTC
TRBV4-2,TRBJ2-6,-,-,CASSPKTSSTTSGANVLTF,TGTGCCAGCAGCCCAAAAACCAGTAGCACTACCTCTGGGGCCAACGTCCTGACTTTC
TRBV5-1,TRBJ2-7,TRBD2,-,CASSLLLASGIYEQYF,TGCGCCAGCAGCCTGCTTCTGGCTAGCGGGATATACGAGCAGTACTTC
TRBV7-2,TRBJ2-7,-,-,CASSLHSGFNYEQYF,TGTGCCAGCAGCTTACATTCGGGCTTCAACTACGAGCAGTACTTC
TRBV16,TRBJ2-7,TRBD1,few,CASSQDRGNSYEQYF,TGTGCCAGCAGCCAGGACAGGGGGAACTCCTACGAGCAGTACTTC
TRBV27,TRBJ2-1,-,-,CASSSRTALNEQFF,TGTGCCAGCAGTTCCCGGACAGCCCTAAATGAGCAGTTCTTC
TRBV2,TRBJ2-3,-,-,CASSGPGRSTDTQYF,TGTGCCAGCAGTGGCCCGGGACGGAGCACAGATACGCAGTATTTT
TRBV19,TRBJ1-1,TRBD1,-,CGSKRQGAMNTEAFF,TGTGGATCAAAACGACAGGGGGCCATGAACACTGAAGCTTTCTTT
TRBV5-1,TRBJ2-5,TRBD2,-,CASSLGLAGIQETQYF,TGCGCCAGCAGCTTGGGGCTAGCGGGTATCCAAGAGACCCAGTACTTC
TRBV25-1,TRBJ1-3,TRBD1,few,CASSEPGTGASSGNTIYF,TGTGCCAGCAGTGAACCCGGGACAGGGGCCAGCTCTGGAAACACCATATATTTT
TRBV5-8,TRBJ2-7,-,-,CASTRIGATYEQYF,TGTGCCAGCACCCGAATCGGGGCGACCTACGAGCAGTACTTC
TRBV7-6,TRBJ2-1,-,few,CASSLAGVQFF,TGTGCCAGCAGCTTAGCGGGAGTGCAGTTCTTC
TRBV10-3,TRBJ2-3,TRBD2,once,CATGREGFTDTQYF,TGTGCCACGGGCCGGGAGGGATTCACAGATACGCAGTATTTT
TRBV23-1,TRBJ1-6,-,few,CASGDSPLHF,TGCGCCAGCGGTGATTCACCCCTCCACTTT
TRBV10-3,TRBJ2-7,-,-,CAITGSSDEQYF,TGTGCCATCACGGGCAGCTCTGACGAGCAGTACTTC
TRBV7-9,TRBJ1-1,-,-,CASTDDSLNTEAFF,TGTGCCAGCACCGATGACAGCCTGAACACTGAAGCTTTCTTT
TRBV7-9,TRBJ2-4,-,-,CASSLSGNIQYF,TGTGCCAGCAGCTTAAGCGGAAACATTCAGTACTTC
TRBV7-6,TRBJ1-1,-,-,CASSLGESTEAFF,TGTGCCAGCAGCTTAGGGGAGAGCACTGAAGCTTTCTTT
TRBV5-1,TRBJ2-2,-,-,CASSRLTHRTGTNTGELFF,TGCGCCAGCAGCCGGCTAACCCACCGAACGGGGACGAACACCGGGGAGCTGTTTTTT
TRBV4-1,TRBJ1-5,-,few,CASSQDMDQPQHF,TGCGCCAGCAGCCAAGACATGGATCAGCCCCAGCATTTT
TRBV6-4,TRBJ2-6,-,-,CASSGGSPSGANVLTF,TGTGCCAGCAGTGGGGGGAGTCCTTCTGGGGCCAACGTCCTGACTTTC
TRBV6-5,TRBJ1-5,-,-,CASSYGGRNQPQHF,TGTGCCAGCAGTTACGGGGGGCGCAATCAGCCCCAGCATTTT
TRBV18,TRBJ2-5,-,-,CASSPTLPETQYF,TGTGCCAGCTCACCTACCCTCCCGGAGACCCAGTACTTC
TRBV6-5,TRBJ2-7,TRBD1,-,CASSYSGQGAYEQYF,TGTGCCAGCAGTTACTCGGGCCAGGGGGCCTACGAGCAGTACTTC
TRBV6-5,TRBJ1-1,TRBD1,-,CASSYSWTGGTEAFF,TGTGCCAGCAGTTACTCTTGGACAGGGGGCACTGAAGCTTTCTTT
TRBV6-7,TRBJ1-5,-,-,CASSYSNSGRSNQPQHF,TGTGCCAGCAGTTACTCGAATAGTGGGCGGAGCAATCAGCCCCAGCATTTT
TRBV28,TRBJ2-1,TRBD2,-,CASSKLVGGRERNEQFF,TGTGCCAGCAGTAAGTTAGTGGGCGGGAGGGAACGCAATGAGCAGTTCTTC
TRBV5-1,TRBJ2-1,TRBD2,-,CASSPGLAGGSLGNEQFF,TGCGCCAGCAGCCCGGGACTAGCGGGAGGGAGTTTGGGCAATGAGCAGTTCTTC
TRBV6-1,TRBJ2-5,TRBD1,-,CASRAGTGGIGTQYF,TGTGCCAGCAGAGCCGGGACAGGGGGCATCGGGACCCAGTACTTC
TRBV2,TRBJ2-7,-,-,CASRRRDNTGSYEQYF,TGTGCCAGCAGGAGACGGGACAACACGGGGAGCTACGAGCAGTACTTC
TRBV27,TRBJ1-5,TRBD1,-,CASSPATGRVSNQPQHF,TGTGCCAGCAGTCCGGCGACAGGGAGAGTTAGCAATCAGCCCCAGCATTTT